Below, 26 T cell receptor beta chains from the same sample are listed, as sequenced in a study of T cell responses to AZD1222 COVID-19 vaccine. Produced via immunoSEQ multiplex PCR; TCRdb's table is partial and in-frame only. This sample yields approximately 90,000 clones, of which about 90% are seen a single time; about 15% belongs to the top ten. Specimen: peripheral blood, collected on day 0 of AZD1222 vaccination. These receptors all stem from an adult in good health.

In its sample, this clone is medium-sized. V is TRBV19 and J is TRBJ1-5; a weak D match, TRBD1 (5 bases). This CDR3 region has 13 residues. Germline V gene lookup returns CDR1 LNHDA and CDR2 SQIVND (reference sequence). Trimming cost V 6 bases and J 6 bases, with 12 bases left between them. In nucleotides, the CDR3 is TGTGCCAGTAGGACGGGGCGCGGTCAGCCCCAGCATTTT. Amino acid sequence: CASRTGRGQPQHF.

This clone was picked up one time. The chain links TRBV5-1 to TRBJ2-1; 7 nucleotides align to TRBD1. This CDR3 is 17 amino acids long. Germline CDR1 reads SGHRS; CDR2 reads YFSETQ. The J segment lost 2 bases and the V segment lost 4 bases, leaving 12 bases of the junction unmatched. The CDR3 sequence: CASSHLGQGGPYNEQFF. The CDR3 nucleotides read TGCGCCAGCAGCCACCTGGGGCAAGGGGGCCCCTACAATGAGCAGTTCTTC.

The rearrangement joins TRBV24-1 to TRBJ2-1, with 9 positions matching TRBD2. J gave up 5 bases and V 10 bases, and 8 bases lay outside the gene matches. This CDR3 is 14 amino acids long. CDR1 and CDR2 (germline): KGHDR, SFDVKD. CDR3 sequence reads: CATANSGSNNEQFF. Written as DNA, the CDR3 is TGTGCCACGGCTAATAGCGGGAGTAACAATGAGCAGTTCTTC.

This rearrangement joins TRBV7-9 to TRBJ1-1; D is unclear. The CDR3 spans 14 residues. Germline lookup yields CDR1 SEHNR and CDR2 FQNEAQ (reference sequence). V was shortened by 6 bases and J by 1 base, with 12 bases between the two germline ends. The CDR3 here is CASSKNRENTEAFF. For the CDR3, the DNA is TGTGCCAGCAGTAAAAATCGAGAGAACACTGAAGCTTTCTTT.

The chain recombines TRBV6-5 with TRBJ1-1; D is possibly TRBD1 (6 bases). V was cut by 2 bases and J by 5 bases, with 9 bases left in between. Germline V gene sequence: CDR1 MNHEY, CDR2 SVGAGI. The CDR3 loop spans 13 amino acids. The CDR3 protein is CASSYDRWTEAFF. Written as DNA, the CDR3 is TGTGCCAGCAGTTACGACAGGTGGACTGAAGCTTTCTTT.

The genes are TRBV7-2 and TRBJ1-1; D is undetermined. Germline CDR1 is SGHTA and CDR2 is FQGNSA. V was shortened by 3 bases and J by 2 bases, with 7 bases between the two germline ends. This CDR3 is 13 amino acids long. The CDR3 bases are TGTGCCAGCAGCTTTGGAGCAAACACTGAAGCTTTCTTT. Protein product: CASSFGANTEAFF.

This clone was seen only a few times. The chain combines TRBV19 with TRBJ2-1; D unclear. Germline CDR1 is LNHDA and CDR2 is SQIVND (reference sequence). Trimming removed 1 base at V and 5 bases at J, with 12 bases between. The CDR3 is made up of 15 amino acids. CDR3 nucleotides: TGTGCCAGTAGTATAGGTGACCTAGGTAACAATGAGCAGTTCTTC. Encoded protein: CASSIGDLGNNEQFF.

V usage is TRBV19 and J usage is TRBJ2-6, with D hard to call. Germline-derived CDR1 and CDR2 are LNHDA and SQIVND (reference sequence). V gave up 5 bases and J gave up 0 bases, with 11 bases separating them. CDR3 length: 16 residues. This chain's CDR3 is CASSPPAGSGANVLTF. CDR3 sequence (DNA): TGTGCCAGTAGTCCCCCGGCCGGCTCTGGGGCCAACGTCCTGACTTTC.

The chain joins TRBV3-1 (or the pseudogene TRBV3-2) to TRBJ2-7, with TRBD1 matching 8 bases. Germline V CDR1 and CDR2: LGHDT, YNNKEL (reference sequence). The ends lost 1 base at V and 5 bases at J; junction bases unmatched: 4. The CDR3 totals 14 residues. The DNA for the CDR3 is TGTGCCAGCAGCCAAGGGACAGGGTACAACGAGCAGTACTTC. This codes for CASSQGTGYNEQYF.

This chain uses TRBV28 with TRBJ1-2; D is perhaps TRBD1 (6 bases). Germline V gene sequence: CDR1 MDHEN, CDR2 SYDVKM. This CDR3 is 13 amino acids long. The V gene lost 2 bases and the J gene lost 3 bases, with 7 bases spanning the gap. CDR3 in DNA: TGTGCCAGCAGTTTAACAGGGCACTATGGCTACACCTTC. It encodes CASSLTGHYGYTF.

The J gene is TRBJ1-1, the V gene TRBV4-2, with 9 bases matching TRBD1. Losses at the gene ends were 0 bases for V and 1 base for J; bases not matched to a gene: 3. Germline CDR1 is LGHNA and CDR2 is YNFKEQ. This CDR3 has 16 residues. CDR3 DNA: TGTGCCAGCAGCCAAGACCCGGGACAGGGGAACACTGAAGCTTTCTTT. This sequence encodes CASSQDPGQGNTEAFF.

V usage is TRBV19 and J usage is TRBJ2-3, with 7 nucleotides matching TRBD1. CDR1 and CDR2 (germline): LNHDA, SQIVND (reference sequence). V shed 8 bases, J shed 2 bases, and the junction held 7 bases outside the gene matches. This CDR3 contains 14 residues. CDR3 coding DNA: TGTGCCAGTGAAGAGGGGGCTAACACAGATACGCAGTATTTT. Protein: CASEEGANTDTQYF.

The chain uses TRBV6-5 and TRBJ2-2; perhaps D is TRBD1 or TRBD2 (5 bases each). The CDR3 sequence is 13 residues long. The V gene lost 4 bases and the J gene lost 6 bases, with 9 bases spanning the gap. CDR1 MNHEY and CDR2 SVGAGI come from the germline V gene. The CDR3 DNA sequence: TGTGCCAGCAGTTCCTCGGGGCCCGGGGAGCTGTTTTTT. As protein: CASSSSGPGELFF.

The J gene is TRBJ1-1, the V gene TRBV24-1; D unresolved. This CDR3 has 13 amino acids. Germline V gives CDR1 KGHDR, CDR2 SFDVKD. The V end lost 7 bases, the J end lost 5 bases, and 13 bases lay between the germline ends. The CDR3 DNA reads as TGTGCCACCAGAGCCCCGGGCAGGACTGAAGCTTTCTTT. Translated, it gives CATRAPGRTEAFF.

This sequence joins TRBV10-3 and TRBJ2-6, with 7 bases aligning to TRBD1. Germline trimming cut 7 bases from V and 10 bases from J; bases unmatched to any gene: 7. From germline, CDR1 is ENHRY and CDR2 SYGVKD. The CDR3 sequence is 13 residues long. The CDR3 spells CAITQGEPNVLTF. The CDR3 DNA is TGTGCCATCACCCAGGGGGAGCCGAACGTCCTGACTTTC.

This chain uses TRBV19 with TRBJ1-1; 9 nucleotides align to TRBD1. Per the germline V gene, CDR1 is LNHDA and CDR2 is SQIVND (reference sequence). The CDR3 totals 14 residues. V shed 4 bases and J 7 bases; nucleotides not matched to a gene: 7. The CDR3 DNA reads TGTGCCAGTAGTACAAGCCGGGACAGGGATGAAGCTTTCTTT. This encodes CASSTSRDRDEAFF.

V is TRBV7-9 and J is TRBJ1-6; D not certain. Germline-derived CDR1 and CDR2 are SEHNR and FQNEAQ (reference sequence). The CDR3 is 12 residues long. V was pared by 1 base and J by 14 bases, with 9 bases between. The CDR3 protein is CASSLEPMTLHF. CDR3 bases: TGTGCCAGCAGCTTAGAGCCTATGACCCTCCACTTT.

A remark on this clone: The same CDR3 arises from other DNA sequences in this sample as well. This rearrangement joins TRBV27 to TRBJ1-5; D is unclear. V was trimmed by 3 bases and J by 3 bases, leaving 6 bases between them. CDR1 MNHEY and CDR2 SMNVEV come from the germline V gene (reference sequence). This CDR3 region has 13 residues. The CDR3 protein is CASSFYSNQPQHF. The CDR3, as DNA: TGTGCCAGCAGTTTCTATTCCAATCAGCCCCAGCATTTT.

This chain connects TRBV11-3 to TRBJ2-2; 8 bases agree with TRBD1. V dropped 5 bases and J dropped 5; count of bases not matched to a gene: 10. This CDR3 is built from 16 residues. Germline CDR1 SGHNT, CDR2 YENEEA. The CDR3 here is CASSVWQGARTGELFF. The CDR3 bases are TGTGCCAGCAGCGTATGGCAGGGGGCGCGGACCGGGGAGCTGTTTTTT.

The V call is TRBV18, the J call TRBJ1-4; the D is unclear. Germline values: CDR1 KGHSH, CDR2 LQKENI. Trimming pared 9 bases from V and 5 bases from J, leaving 13 bases between. The CDR3 contains 13 residues. DNA for the CDR3: TGTGCCAGTACGGCTCGGGTCAATGAAAAACTGTTTTTT. Its protein product is CASTARVNEKLFF. Filled out from reference TRBV18 and TRBJ1-4, the complete variable domain reads NAGVMQNPRHLVRRRGQEARLRCSPMKGHSHVYWYRQLPEEGLKFMVYLQKENIIDESGMPKERFSAEFPKEGPSILRIQQVVRGDSAAYFCASTARVNEKLFFGSGTQLSVL.

The chain combines TRBV6-5 with TRBJ1-1; D is undetermined. This CDR3 has 15 amino acids. Looked up from germline, CDR1 is MNHEY and CDR2 is SVGAGI. Trimming took 0 bases from V and 3 from J, leaving 11 bases between them. In DNA form, the CDR3 reads TGTGCCAGCAGTTACTCGGTTAACAGCTACACTGAAGCTTTCTTT. Translating gives CASSYSVNSYTEAFF.

The chain joins TRBV6-6 to TRBJ1-3; a weak D match, TRBD1 (5 bases). V gave up 1 base and J gave up 2 bases, with 9 bases separating them. The CDR3 spans 15 residues. From germline, CDR1 is MNHNY and CDR2 SVGAGI (reference sequence). CDR3 loop: CASSYWGGTGNTIYF. In DNA, the CDR3 is TGTGCCAGCAGTTACTGGGGCGGGACTGGAAACACCATATATTTT.

This rearrangement joins TRBV7-2 to TRBJ2-3, with D perhaps matching TRBD2 (5 bases). Trimming removed 3 bases from V and 3 bases from J, with 13 bases in between. CDR1 SGHTA and CDR2 FQGNSA come from the germline V gene. The CDR3 is 15 residues long. The CDR3 loop reads CASSFNGIRTDTQYF. In DNA form, the CDR3 reads TGTGCCAGCAGCTTCAACGGGATCAGGACAGATACGCAGTATTTT.

The chain recombines TRBV6-6 with TRBJ2-3; a weak D match, TRBD2 (6 bases). The germline CDR1 and CDR2 sequences are MNHNY and SVGAGI (reference sequence). Trimming shortened V by 5 bases and J by 0 bases, and 18 bases separated the two germline ends. The CDR3 runs to 17 residues. CDR3 nucleotides: TGTGCCAGCAGTCGAGATCTTATGGGGACTAGCACAGATACGCAGTATTTT. It yields the protein CASSRDLMGTSTDTQYF.

The chain links TRBV23-1 to TRBJ2-6; a possible D gene is TRBD2 (5 bases). TRBV23-1 is sorted into the ORF group, with uncertain function. Trimming removed 3 bases at V and 2 bases at J, with 23 bases between. This CDR3 spans 20 amino acids. The CDR3 protein is CASSHRSRGPGVTGANVLTF. The CDR3 DNA reads TGCGCCAGCAGTCACCGATCAAGAGGGCCCGGGGTAACTGGGGCCAACGTCCTGACTTTC.

V gene TRBV19 combines with J gene TRBJ2-7, with 9 bases that match TRBD2. J was trimmed by 4 bases and V by 3 bases; bases with no gene match: 7. CDR3 length equals 15 residues. From germline, CDR1 is LNHDA and CDR2 SQIVND (reference sequence). The CDR3, as DNA: TGTGCCAGTAGTATGGGCGGGAGGGCCAAATACGAGCAGTACTTC. Its protein is CASSMGGRAKYEQYF. Using reference TRBV19 and TRBJ2-7 for the parts outside the CDR3, the full variable domain is DGGITQSPKYLFRKEGQNVTLSCEQNLNHDAMYWYRQDPGQGLRLIYYSQIVNDFQKGDIAEGYSVSREKKESFPLTVTSAQKNPTAFYLCASSMGGRAKYEQYFGPGTRLTVT.